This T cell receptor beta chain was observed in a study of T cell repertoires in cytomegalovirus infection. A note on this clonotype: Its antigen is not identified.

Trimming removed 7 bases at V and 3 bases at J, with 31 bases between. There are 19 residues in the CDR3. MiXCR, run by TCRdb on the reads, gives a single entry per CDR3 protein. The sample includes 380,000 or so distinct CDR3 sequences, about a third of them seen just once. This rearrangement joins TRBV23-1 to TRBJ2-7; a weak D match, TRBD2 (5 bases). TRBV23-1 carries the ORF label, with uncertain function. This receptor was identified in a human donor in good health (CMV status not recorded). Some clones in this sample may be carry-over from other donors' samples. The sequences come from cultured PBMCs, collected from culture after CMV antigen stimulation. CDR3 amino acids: CASTLHENRRDRVGYEQYV. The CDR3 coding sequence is TGCGCCAGCACACTACATGAAAATCGTCGGGATCGGGTAGGCTACGAGCAGTACGTC.